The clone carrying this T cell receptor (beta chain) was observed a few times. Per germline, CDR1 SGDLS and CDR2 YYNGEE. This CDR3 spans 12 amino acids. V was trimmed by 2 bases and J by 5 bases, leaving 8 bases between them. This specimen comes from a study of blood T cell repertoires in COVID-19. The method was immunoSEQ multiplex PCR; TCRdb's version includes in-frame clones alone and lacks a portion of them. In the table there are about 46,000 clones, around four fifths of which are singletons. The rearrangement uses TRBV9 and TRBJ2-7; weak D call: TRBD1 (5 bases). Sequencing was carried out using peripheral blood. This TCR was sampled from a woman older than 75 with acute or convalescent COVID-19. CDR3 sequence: CASSVQGDEQYF. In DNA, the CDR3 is TGTGCCAGCAGCGTCCAGGGCGACGAGCAGTACTTC.